These 13 T cell receptor beta chains originate from one sample sequenced in a study of early T cells in non-severe SARS-CoV-2 infection. TCRdb independently ran MiXCR on the 5' RACE reads; one entry per CDR3 protein. The table records 80,000 to 95,000 distinct CDR3 sequences, 15% to 20% of them present only once. This sample comprised whole blood, obtained at baseline. These receptors were obtained from an adult who was a healthcare worker with PCR-confirmed SARS-CoV-2 infection or an uninfected control (not recorded which).

This clonotype showed up just a few times. The CDR3 DNA follows: TGTGCCAGCAGCCACGGTACTGAAGCTTTCTTT. Residues: CASSHGTEAFF. The chain employs TRBV13 and TRBJ1-1; no definite D call. This CDR3 spans 11 amino acids. The germline V and J ends were trimmed by 5 bases and 5 bases, with 6 bases remaining between them. Germline V gene data show CDR1 as PRHDT and CDR2 as FYEKMQ (reference sequence).

There are many counts of this clonotype. The V gene is TRBV3-1, the J gene TRBJ2-7, with D tentatively TRBD1 or TRBD2 (5 bases each). The germline V and J ends were trimmed by 1 base and 4 bases, with 14 bases remaining between them. This CDR3 region has 15 residues. Germline V gene data show CDR1 as LGHDT and CDR2 as YNNKEL (reference sequence). The CDR3 spells CASSQAPGAGYEQYF. Here the CDR3 DNA reads TGTGCCAGCAGCCAAGCCCCCGGGGCAGGGTACGAGCAGTACTTC.

This clonotype was seen ten or more times. This chain joins TRBV10-3 and TRBJ2-5; D is perhaps TRBD1 (5 bases). The CDR3 is made up of 13 amino acids. Germline loops: CDR1 ENHRY, CDR2 SYGVKD. The V and J ends lost 3 bases and 7 bases respectively, with 12 bases between them. The CDR3 DNA sequence: TGTGCCATCAGTGACCCAGGGCCAAGGACCCAGTACTTC. It translates to CAISDPGPRTQYF.

The sample holds a few counts of this clonotype. The chain carries TRBV20-1 and TRBJ1-2; D is perhaps TRBD1 (6 bases). Germline CDR1 reads DFQATT; CDR2 reads SNEGSKA (reference sequence). The CDR3 loop spans 14 amino acids. V gave up 3 bases and J gave up 0 bases, with 11 bases separating them. The CDR3 DNA is TGCAGTGCTAGGTCACAGGGCGCTAACTATGGCTACACCTTC. This encodes CSARSQGANYGYTF.

The chain recombines TRBV10-1 with TRBJ1-1, with TRBD1 matching 8 bases. The CDR3 has 15 amino acids. V dropped 8 bases and J dropped 4; count of bases not matched to a gene: 12. CDR1 WNHNN and CDR2 SYGVQD come from the germline V gene (reference sequence). The chain's CDR3 is CASRPSKGQGTEAFF. In nucleotides, the CDR3 is TGCGCCAGCCGACCTTCCAAAGGACAGGGCACTGAAGCTTTCTTT.

V is TRBV30 and J is TRBJ2-7; TRBD1 matches 9 bases. This CDR3 is built from 13 residues. The V segment lost 7 bases and the J segment 2 bases; nucleotides outside the gene matches: 6. Germline lookup yields CDR1 GTSNPN and CDR2 SVGIG (reference sequence). Here the CDR3 DNA reads TGTGCCTCTCCGGACAGGGGAACCTACGAGCAGTACTTC. It encodes CASPDRGTYEQYF.

Only a few counts were recorded for this clonotype. This chain joins TRBV29-1 and TRBJ2-1, with D perhaps matching TRBD2 (6 bases). The CDR3 sequence is 14 residues long. Trimming pared 6 bases from V and 8 bases from J, leaving 20 bases between. The germline CDR1 and CDR2 sequences are SQVTM and ANQGSEA. Here the CDR3 reads CSVAGRAERDEQFF. CDR3 DNA sequence: TGCAGCGTGGCGGGGCGGGCCGAGAGAGATGAGCAGTTCTTC.

The V call is TRBV12-3 or TRBV12-4, the J call TRBJ2-3; 9 bases are shared with TRBD2. This CDR3 spans 16 amino acids. The junction had 11 bases not matched to a gene; V was cut back by 4 bases and J by 6 bases. The chain's CDR3 is CASSSPIAGEGDTQYF. CDR3 sequence (DNA): TGTGCCAGCAGTTCCCCAATAGCGGGAGAGGGGGATACGCAGTATTTT.

The CDR3: CAWRASGIYEQYF. CDR3 DNA: TGTGCCTGGAGGGCTAGCGGGATCTACGAGCAGTACTTC. The chain is built from TRBV30 and TRBJ2-7; 9 bases are a match to TRBD2. Germline assignment: CDR1 GTSNPN and CDR2 SVGIG (reference sequence). The CDR3 length is 13 residues. V was pared by 3 bases and J by 3 bases, with 3 bases of the junction left unmatched.

V and J are TRBV7-8 and TRBJ2-7; either TRBD1 or TRBD2 may supply D (5 bases each). Trimming left V 3 bases short and J 7 bases short, with 13 bases between. Germline V CDR1 and CDR2: SGHVS, FQNEAQ. This CDR3 is built from 13 residues. CDR3 coding DNA: TGTGCCAGCAGCTTCGGGGCCGAGTGGGAGCAGTACTTC. It specifies CASSFGAEWEQYF.

This clonotype turned up a few times. The chain joins TRBV20-1 to TRBJ2-5; perhaps TRBD2 as D (5 bases). V was shortened by 0 bases and J by 3 bases, with 11 bases between the two germline ends. CDR3 length: 14 amino acids. Germline assignment: CDR1 DFQATT and CDR2 SNEGSKA (reference sequence). CDR3 nucleotides: TGCAGTGCTAGAGATCATTCGGGAAAAGAGACCCAGTACTTC. Residues: CSARDHSGKETQYF.

The V gene is TRBV20-1, the J gene TRBJ2-1, with TRBD2 matching 15 bases. CDR1 and CDR2 (germline): DFQATT, SNEGSKA (reference sequence). This CDR3 spans 15 amino acids. V dropped 4 bases and J dropped 6; count of bases not matched to a gene: 4. The CDR3 region is CSATRTSGRANEQFF. The CDR3, as DNA: TGCAGTGCTACTAGGACTAGCGGGAGGGCCAATGAGCAGTTCTTC.

This clonotype was recorded many times. This chain links TRBV7-2 with TRBJ2-7; tentative D call: TRBD2 (5 bases). From germline, CDR1 is SGHTA and CDR2 FQGNSA. Trimming took 5 bases from V and 1 from J, leaving 12 bases between them. The CDR3 covers 14 residues. The DNA for the CDR3 is TGTGCCAGCAGCCCCCAGAGCGGATCCTACGAGCAGTACTTC. As protein: CASSPQSGSYEQYF.